This T cell receptor (beta chain) is from a study of T-cell reconstitution after alpha-beta-depleted transplantation in children. Unique molecular identifiers were incorporated during preparation of the TCRbeta library. TCRdb fed the PCR reads into MiXCR, producing one record per CDR3 protein. Among about 180,000 distinct CDR3 sequences, more than 9.5% were seen once, and the ten largest hold less than 15%. Study-wide findings and caveats: From newly produced T cells came most of the T-cell counts and diversity one year after transplant. Surviving recipient cells, namely T cells and thymic progenitors, were the source of high day-60 TCRbeta diversity in some patients. There were reportedly several hundred expanded graft clones from which alpha-beta T cells came about two months after transplant.

The CDR3 is made up of 12 amino acids. Germline CDR1 is PRHDT and CDR2 is FYEKMQ (reference sequence). Deletions cut 4 bases from V and 8 bases from J, with 11 bases between. Worth noting for this clonotype: The antigen is undetermined. This may be a read error: a much more frequent sequence differs by one nucleotide.

The rearrangement joins TRBV13 to TRBJ1-1; D unclear. Sequences were derived from PBMCs, sampled before TCRalphabeta/CD19-depleted stem cell transplant. The source is a boy between 2 and 10 years old with acute myeloid leukemia, due to receive a stem cell transplant. The CDR3 here is CASSCRWSEAFF. CDR3 DNA sequence: TGTGCCAGCAGCTGCCGGTGGTCCGAAGCTTTCTTT.